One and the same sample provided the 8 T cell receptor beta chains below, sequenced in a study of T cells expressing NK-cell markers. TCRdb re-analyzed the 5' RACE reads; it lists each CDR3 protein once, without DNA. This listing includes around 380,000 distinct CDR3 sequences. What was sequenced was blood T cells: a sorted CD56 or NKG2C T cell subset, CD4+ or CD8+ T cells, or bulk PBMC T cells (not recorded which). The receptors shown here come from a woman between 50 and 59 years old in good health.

CDR3 residues: CASTLGRTAGSTDTQYF. This chain links TRBV7-9 with TRBJ2-3; there is no DNA to check the TCRdb D call of TRBD2. CDR1 and CDR2 from the germline V gene are SEHNR and FQNEAQ (reference sequence). The length of the CDR3 is 17 residues. The whole variable domain, filled in from reference TRBV7-9 and TRBJ2-3, reads DTGVSQNPRHKITKRGQNVTFRCDPISEHNRLYWYRQTLGQGPEFLTYFQNEAQLEKSRLLSDRFSAERPKGSFSTLEIQRTEQGDSAMYLCASTLGRTAGSTDTQYFGPGTRLTVL.

CDR3 loop: CASSPVAAGSNEQFF. The chain couples TRBV18 to TRBJ2-1; checking the TCRdb D call of TRBD2 is not possible without DNA. CDR1 KGHSH and CDR2 LQKENI come from the germline V gene. This CDR3 region has 15 residues.

The CDR3 loop reads CASSEPRLAGETQYF. The rearrangement joins TRBV25-1 to TRBJ2-5; TCRdb returns TRBD2, unconfirmable since there is no DNA. The CDR3 runs 15 residues. CDR1 MGHDK and CDR2 SYGVNS come from the germline V gene.

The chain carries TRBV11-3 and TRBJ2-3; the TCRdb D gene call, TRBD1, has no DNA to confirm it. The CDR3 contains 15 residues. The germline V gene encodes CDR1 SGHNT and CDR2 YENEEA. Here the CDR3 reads CASSQTGGATDTQYF.

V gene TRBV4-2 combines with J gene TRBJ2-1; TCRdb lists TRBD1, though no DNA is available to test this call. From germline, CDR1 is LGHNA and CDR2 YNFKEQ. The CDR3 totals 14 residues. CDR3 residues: CASSLTVGGNEQFF.

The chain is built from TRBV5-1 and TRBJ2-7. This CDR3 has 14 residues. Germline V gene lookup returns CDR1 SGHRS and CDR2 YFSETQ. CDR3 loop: CASTWTRSSYEQYF.

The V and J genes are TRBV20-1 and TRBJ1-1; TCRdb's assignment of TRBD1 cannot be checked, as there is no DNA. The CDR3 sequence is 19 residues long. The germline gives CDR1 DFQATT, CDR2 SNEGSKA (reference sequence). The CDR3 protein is CSARDLQVGAGTLNTEAFF.

The CDR3 region is CSATGTENIQETQYF. The rearrangement joins TRBV20-1 to TRBJ2-5; TCRdb indicates TRBD1, and absent DNA this call remains unverified. Per the germline V gene, CDR1 is DFQATT and CDR2 is SNEGSKA (reference sequence). This CDR3 is built from 15 residues.